This is a list of T cell receptor beta chains from one sample in a study of blood T cells in healthy people across ages. TCRdb re-called the 5' RACE reads through MiXCR, storing one row per CDR3 protein. Of around 1,700,000 distinct CDR3 sequences listed, roughly 27% are singletons. The sequenced sample was blood. These receptors came from a woman aged 30 to 39 in good health. CDR3s include the opening cysteine and the closing phenylalanine or tryptophan. D genes are given only for firm matches. Clone size is not always given. Where it is, it says once, few, many or a class for expanded clones.

J | D | size | V | DNA | CDR3
TRBJ1-5 | NA | NA | TRBV18 | TGTGCCAGCTCACCTTGGGAGCACGGGGTTAATCAGCCCCAGCATTTT | CASSPWEHGVNQPQHF
TRBJ2-1 | NA | many | TRBV5-1 | TGCGCCAGCAGCCCGGTGGGGGTCATCGACAATGAGCAGTTCTTC | CASSPVGVIDNEQFF
TRBJ2-1 | NA | few | TRBV20-1 | TGCAATGCGGTCGGTGTCTTGGAGCTTGGGGAGCAGTTCTTC | CNAVGVLELGEQFF
TRBJ2-3 | TRBD2 | NA | TRBV7-9 | TGTGCCAGCAGCTTTAGGACCCTCGGCGGGAGAAATACGCAGTATTTT | CASSFRTLGGRNTQYF
TRBJ2-1 | TRBD1 | NA | TRBV20-1 | TGCAGTGCTAGCGGGGACAGGGAATACAATGAGCAGTTCTTC | CSASGDREYNEQFF
TRBJ2-5 | TRBD1 | NA | TRBV2 | TGTGCCAGCAGGGGTGGACAGGGCGGGGAGCAGTACTTC | CASRGGQGGEQYF
TRBJ2-4 | NA | few | TRBV3-1 | TGTGCCAGCAGCCAAGAGGGCCACATTCAGTACTTC | CASSQEGHIQYF
TRBJ2-7 | NA | NA | TRBV2 | TGTGCCAGTAGTGAAGCGCTCGTGATGGATGAGCAGTACTTC | CASSEALVMDEQYF
TRBJ2-2 | NA | few | TRBV10-3 | TGTGCCATCAAGGGAATGGTGGACACCGGGGAGCTGTTTTTT | CAIKGMVDTGELFF
TRBJ2-2 | NA | NA | TRBV9 | TGTGCCAGCAGCGGCCGGGATAACACCGGGGAGCTGTTTTTT | CASSGRDNTGELFF
TRBJ2-3 | TRBD2 | NA | TRBV12-3/TRBV12-4 | TGTGCCAGCAGTTTCCTTGTAGCGGGAGACGATACGCAGTATTTT | CASSFLVAGDDTQYF
TRBJ1-1 | NA | few | TRBV7-9 | TGTGCCAGCAGTACTCAGGGTCCTGGGGCTGAAGCTTTCTTT | CASSTQGPGAEAFF
TRBJ2-3 | NA | NA | TRBV29-1 | TGCAGCGGTGTCCGTCGGGCCGGAGCTTACACAGATACGCAGTATTTT | CSGVRRAGAYTDTQYF
TRBJ2-5 | TRBD1 | NA | TRBV12-3/TRBV12-4 | TGTGCCGGCAGACCGGACAGGGTGGAAGAGCAGTACTTC | CAGRPDRVEEQYF
TRBJ2-5 | NA | NA | TRBV14 | TGTGCCAGCAGCCCACGCGGAAAAGAGACCCAGTACTTC | CASSPRGKETQYF
TRBJ2-2 | NA | NA | TRBV5-1 | TGCGCCAGCACAACAGCGAACTCGAACACCGGGGAGCGGTTTTTT | CASTTANSNTGERFF
TRBJ2-2 | NA | few | TRBV7-9 | TGTGCCAGCAGCTTAGAGCTAGATGGGAAAGTTGACACCGGGGAGCTGTTTTTT | CASSLELDGKVDTGELFF
TRBJ2-2 | TRBD2 | NA | TRBV20-1 | TGCAGTGCACCAACTCCGGGACTAGTTTTGAACGGGGAGCTGTTTTTT | CSAPTPGLVLNGELFF
TRBJ2-3 | TRBD2 | NA | TRBV29-1 | TGCAGCGTTGATTCAACTAGCGGGGGTGCGGCAGATACGCAGTATTTT | CSVDSTSGGAADTQYF
TRBJ2-1 | TRBD1 | few | TRBV28 | TGTGCCAGCAGTCTCCGGGACAGAAAGTTCTTC | CASSLRDRKFF
TRBJ2-5 | NA | many | TRBV4-1 | TGCGCCAGCAGCCCCTCCGAATCGGTAGAGACCCAGTACTTC | CASSPSESVETQYF
TRBJ1-2 | TRBD1 | few | TRBV29-1 | TGCAGCGTCCTCGAGACAGGGACGGGAGGCTACACCTTC | CSVLETGTGGYTF
TRBJ2-7 | TRBD2 | many | TRBV5-1 | TGCGCCAGCAGCCCGACTAGCATCGTATACGAGCAGTACTTC | CASSPTSIVYEQYF
TRBJ2-7 | TRBD1 | few | TRBV30 | TGTGCCTGGAGTGGGGGACAGGGGTTCTACGAGCAGTACTTC | CAWSGGQGFYEQYF
TRBJ1-2 | NA | many | TRBV7-9 | TGTGCCAGCAGCTTACAGGAAGGTGGCTACACCTTC | CASSLQEGGYTF
TRBJ2-3 | NA | few | TRBV14 | TGTGCCAGCAGCCAATTGATCGGGAGTGGCCCAGATACGCAGTATTTT | CASSQLIGSGPDTQYF
TRBJ2-7 | TRBD1 | NA | TRBV7-2 | TGTGCCAGCAGCTTAGTCTGGCAGGGGGACTACGAGCAGTACTTC | CASSLVWQGDYEQYF
TRBJ2-5 | TRBD2 | few | TRBV20-1 | TGCAGTGCTCTGTCTAGCGGGAGGGCCGAAGAGACCCAGTACTTC | CSALSSGRAEETQYF
TRBJ2-3 | TRBD2 | NA | TRBV20-1 | TGCAGTGCTAGGGGAGGCGGGGGGGCGCTCGGCACAGATACGCAGTATTTT | CSARGGGGALGTDTQYF
TRBJ2-7 | TRBD2 | NA | TRBV6-2/TRBV6-3 | TGTGCCAGCAGCCCCGAGGGAGGGTCCACCTACGAGCAGTACTTC | CASSPEGGSTYEQYF
TRBJ1-1 | NA | NA | TRBV12-3/TRBV12-4 | TGTGCCAGCAGTTTATCAGTCCGCAGGAACACTGAAGCTTTCTTT | CASSLSVRRNTEAFF